Listed below are T cell receptor beta chains from one sample, sequenced in a study of OX40 agonist ivuxolimab in advanced cancers. TCRdb's table, derived via immunoSEQ multiplex PCR, lists solely in-frame clones and lacks some. Of 150,000 to 190,000 clones listed, 85% to 95% are singletons. The sample here was CD4+ or CD8+ T cells sorted from blood, taken in a trial of the OX40 agonist ivuxolimab. The receptors derive from an adult with an advanced solid tumor such as melanoma, head and neck, liver or kidney cancer. Each CDR3 is given with its conserved first and last residue. The order of the fields is J gene, V gene, clone size, D gene, CDR3 DNA, CDR3 protein. A D gene is named only where the DNA matches it firmly. Part of the rows lack a size; the others show once, few, many or a class for expanded clones.

>TRBJ2-7|TRBV4-1|NA|TRBD1
TGCGCCAGCAGCCAGCCCGGGACAGGGATTTACGAGCAGTACTTC
CASSQPGTGIYEQYF
>TRBJ2-5|TRBV7-9|NA|TRBD2
TGTGCCAGCAGCTTCCGGGGGGTTACCCAAGAGACCCAGTACTTC
CASSFRGVTQETQYF
>TRBJ2-5|TRBV10-3|NA|TRBD1
TGTGCCATCAGTGACGGGCAAACAGGGGCCCGCCAAGAGACCCAGTACTTC
CAISDGQTGARQETQYF
>TRBJ1-2|TRBV6-6|once|NA
TGTGCCAGCAGTTTACGGGGCAGGGACTATGGCTACACCTTC
CASSLRGRDYGYTF
>TRBJ2-1|TRBV11-2|NA|NA
TGTGCCAGCAGCTCCGTCAAAGCCCATGAGCAGTTCTTC
CASSSVKAHEQFF
>TRBJ1-2|TRBV7-9|NA|TRBD1
TGTGCCAGCAGCTTATCCCGGGACAGGGGTGGCTACACCTTC
CASSLSRDRGGYTF
>TRBJ2-1|TRBV14|NA|NA
TGTGCCAGCAGCCAACTCCCCCGCGGGCCTTACAATGAGCAGTTCTTC
CASSQLPRGPYNEQFF
>TRBJ1-1|TRBV5-8|NA|NA
TGTGCCAGCAGCCGACCGGTCTGGAACACTGAAGCTTTCTTT
CASSRPVWNTEAFF
>TRBJ2-3|TRBV2|NA|NA
TGTGCCGGCAAGGAGTTCACAGATACGCAGTATTTT
CAGKEFTDTQYF
>TRBJ1-1|TRBV7-2|NA|NA
TGTGCCAGCAGCCTAGGGGGGGGACTGAACACTGAAGCTTTCTTT
CASSLGGGLNTEAFF
>TRBJ1-5|TRBV7-2|NA|NA
TGTGCCAGCAGCTTAAGGGGGACGGGGAAGAATCAGCCCCAGCATTTT
CASSLRGTGKNQPQHF
>TRBJ2-1|TRBV19|once|TRBD1
TGTGCCAGTAGTAAGGACAGGGTATTGTTAAATGAGCAGTTCTTC
CASSKDRVLLNEQFF
>TRBJ1-3|TRBV6-5|NA|NA
TGTGCCAGCAGTTACCCGGGAGGTGGAAACACCATATATTTT
CASSYPGGGNTIYF
>TRBJ2-5|TRBV11-2|NA|NA
TGTGCCAGCAGCGTACACAGGGACGCCTCGGGAGAGACCCAGTACTTC
CASSVHRDASGETQYF
>TRBJ1-5|TRBV11-2|few|NA
TGTGCCAGCAGTTCGAACAATCAGCCCCAGCATTTT
CASSSNNQPQHF
>TRBJ2-2|TRBV7-2|NA|TRBD2
TGTGCCAGCAGCACGGGACTAGCGGGAGGGGCGGGGCTGTTTTTT
CASSTGLAGGAGLFF
>TRBJ2-5|TRBV7-9|NA|NA
TGTGCCAGCAGCTTATGGGGGGAAAAGACCCAGTACTTC
CASSLWGEKTQYF
>TRBJ1-1|TRBV5-1|once|TRBD1
TGCGCCAGCAGCCTTTGGACAGGGGGCGGATCTGAAGCTTTCTTT
CASSLWTGGGSEAFF
>TRBJ2-7|TRBV7-2|NA|NA
TGTGCCAGCAGCTTCTCCTTCTACGAGCAGTACTTC
CASSFSFYEQYF
>TRBJ1-3|TRBV23-1|NA|TRBD1
TGCGCCAGCAGTCAAAAACGTGGGACAGAGACTGGAAACACCATATATTTT
CASSQKRGTETGNTIYF
>TRBJ2-2|TRBV5-6|NA|NA
TGTGCCAGCTACGGACAGAGCACCGGGGAGCTGTTTTTT
CASYGQSTGELFF
>TRBJ2-7|TRBV19|NA|TRBD1
TGTGCCAGTAGTTTATACCGGGACAGTGCCTACGAGCAGTACTTC
CASSLYRDSAYEQYF
>TRBJ2-4|TRBV6-1|NA|NA
TGTGCCAGCAGTGAAGGTGGGCGGACCCTGGACATTCAGTACTTC
CASSEGGRTLDIQYF
>TRBJ2-1|TRBV27|NA|TRBD1
TGTGCCAGCAGCCCTTGGGACAGCCTCTCCTACAATGAGCAGTTCTTC
CASSPWDSLSYNEQFF
>TRBJ2-2|TRBV27|NA|NA
TGTGCCAGCAGTTTAAGGGTTACGAACACCGGGGAGCTGTTTTTT
CASSLRVTNTGELFF
>TRBJ2-7|TRBV6-1|NA|NA
TGTGCCAGCAGTGAAGGGGGACACCTATCCTACGAGCAGTACTTC
CASSEGGHLSYEQYF
>TRBJ1-1|TRBV10-3|once|TRBD1
TGTGCCATTCAGGGGGCGAAAACGAGCACTGAAGCTTTCTTT
CAIQGAKTSTEAFF
>TRBJ1-3|TRBV13|NA|TRBD1
TGTGCCAGCAGCTTAATTTCGGACAGGGCCTCTGGAAACACCATATATTTT
CASSLISDRASGNTIYF
>TRBJ2-5|TRBV9|NA|NA
TGTGCCAGCAGCGTAGTAGCGAGCCTAGGGGAGACCCAGTACTTC
CASSVVASLGETQYF
>TRBJ2-5|TRBV14|NA|NA
TGTGCCAGCAGCCACCGGGCACAGTTCGAGACCCAGTACTTC
CASSHRAQFETQYF
>TRBJ2-7|TRBV28|NA|NA
TGTGCCAGCAGTTTTTGGGGGCGCAGGTACGAGCAGTACTTC
CASSFWGRRYEQYF
>TRBJ2-1|TRBV5-1|once|TRBD1
TGCGCCAGCAGCTTGGACAGGGGGTCCCCCTACAATGAGCAGTTCTTC
CASSLDRGSPYNEQFF
>TRBJ2-1|TRBV5-1|NA|NA
TGCGCCAGCAGCTTGGGGTCCTACTCCTACAATGAGCAGTTCTTC
CASSLGSYSYNEQFF
>TRBJ2-3|TRBV5-1|NA|TRBD2
TGCGCCAGCAGCTTGGGATCGTCTAGCGGAGGCACAGATACGCAGTATTTT
CASSLGSSSGGTDTQYF
>TRBJ1-2|TRBV28|NA|NA
TGTGCCAGCACTCCCCCCACGGACTTCTATGGCTACACCTTC
CASTPPTDFYGYTF
>TRBJ1-3|TRBV10-3|NA|NA
TGTGCCATCAGTGACCCACGGGCGGAAAACACCATATATTTT
CAISDPRAENTIYF
>TRBJ2-5|TRBV9|once|TRBD2
TGTGCCACCCCGCTAGCGGGAGTTGGAGAGACCCAGTACTTC
CATPLAGVGETQYF
>TRBJ2-7|TRBV18|NA|NA
TGTGCCAGCTCACCAGGGTGGCTCTACGAGCAGTACTTC
CASSPGWLYEQYF
>TRBJ1-4|TRBV19|NA|NA
TGTGCCAGTAGTTTCAGGTGGGGCAATGAAAAACTGTTTTTT
CASSFRWGNEKLFF
>TRBJ2-1|TRBV5-1|NA|NA
TGCGCCAGCAGCTTGCGGGGCTATGAGCAGTTCTTC
CASSLRGYEQFF
>TRBJ2-5|TRBV4-1|few|TRBD1
TGCGCCAGCAGCCCATCTCCGGACAGGGGAGACGAGACCCAGTACTTC
CASSPSPDRGDETQYF
>TRBJ2-1|TRBV9|NA|TRBD2
TGTGCCAGCAGAGAATCCCCTAGCGGGGCATACAATGAGCAGTTCTTC
CASRESPSGAYNEQFF
>TRBJ1-5|TRBV15|few|NA
TGTGCCACCAGCAGAGATAGGGACACGGACATCAATCAGCCCCAGCATTTT
CATSRDRDTDINQPQHF
>TRBJ2-3|TRBV7-9|NA|TRBD2
TGTGCCAGCAGACCACCTAGCGGGGGGGATCCAGGCACAGATACGCAGTATTTT
CASRPPSGGDPGTDTQYF
>TRBJ1-2|TRBV2|NA|TRBD1
TGTGCCAGCATGGCAGGGGGCGACTATGGCTACACCTTC
CASMAGGDYGYTF